The 10 T cell receptor beta chains below come from one sample, sequenced in a study of control samples from healthy donors and cancer patients. Produced via immunoSEQ multiplex PCR; TCRdb's table is partial and in-frame only. The sample has some 130,000 clones, roughly nine tenths seen once. The sequenced sample was blood. These receptors all come from a young woman in good health.

This chain's CDR3 is CASSPAGSEQYF. Written as DNA, the CDR3 is TGTGCCAGCTCACCGGCAGGGAGCGAGCAGTACTTC. The chain couples TRBV18 to TRBJ2-7; D tentatively fits TRBD1 or TRBD2 (5 bases each). The CDR3 is 12 residues long. The ends were cut back, 3 bases at V and 6 bases at J, with 9 bases in the middle. Germline V gene lookup returns CDR1 KGHSH and CDR2 LQKENI.

In DNA, the CDR3 is TGTGCCAGAAGTCGAAGGGATACGCAGTATTTT. Translation: CARSRRDTQYF. This chain joins TRBV5-3 and TRBJ2-3, with D uncertain. TRBV5-3 is an ORF for which the function is uncertain. There are 11 residues in the CDR3. V lost 5 bases and J 6 bases, leaving 7 bases between the germline ends.

Note on this clone: The sample holds other DNA sequences that translate to the same CDR3. The chain recombines TRBV12-3 or TRBV12-4 with TRBJ1-5, with D perhaps TRBD1 (5 bases). V gave up 7 bases and J gave up 5 bases, with 12 bases separating them. The CDR3 is made up of 13 amino acids. CDR3 region: CASTWQGDQPQHF. CDR3 DNA: TGTGCCAGCACATGGCAGGGTGATCAGCCCCAGCATTTT.

This clone was detected only once. This chain connects TRBV30 to TRBJ2-3; TRBD2 aligns across 13 bases. V lost 5 bases and J lost 15; bases outside the gene matches: 11. Germline loops: CDR1 GTSNPN, CDR2 SVGIG (reference sequence). This CDR3 spans 13 amino acids. The CDR3 is CAWGGTSGASLYF. The DNA for the CDR3 is TGTGCCTGGGGGGGGACTAGCGGGGCTTCACTCTATTTT.

This chain links TRBV3-1 (or the pseudogene TRBV3-2) with TRBJ1-6, with no clear D. CDR1 is LGHDT and CDR2 is YNNKEL in the germline V gene (reference sequence). The CDR3 length is 15 residues. The V end was cut by 0 bases, the J end by 5 bases, with 8 bases between. CDR3 nucleotides: TGTGCCAGCAGCCAAGATGTACAGAATAATTCACCCCTCCACTTT. This encodes CASSQDVQNNSPLHF.

This chain links TRBV19 with TRBJ2-7; possibly TRBD1 for D (6 bases). CDR3 size: 14 residues. Trimming shortened V by 2 bases and J by 6 bases, and 14 bases separated the two germline ends. Germline CDR1 and CDR2: LNHDA and SQIVND (reference sequence). The DNA for the CDR3 is TGTGCCAGTAGTATACAACAGGGTATGTCCGAGCAGTACTTC. Translated: CASSIQQGMSEQYF.

The chain uses TRBV10-3 and TRBJ2-3; D remains unclear. The germline CDR1 and CDR2 sequences are ENHRY and SYGVKD. Trimming cost V 4 bases and J 2 bases, with 10 bases left between them. The CDR3 is made up of 14 amino acids. The CDR3 protein is CAISVGPDTDTQYF. DNA of the CDR3: TGTGCCATCAGTGTAGGGCCCGACACAGATACGCAGTATTTT.

This sequence joins TRBV19 and TRBJ1-1, with TRBD1 matching over 8 bases. V shed 9 bases, J shed 4 bases, and the junction held 10 bases outside the gene matches. The CDR3 length is 14 residues. Germline V gene sequence: CDR1 LNHDA, CDR2 SQIVND (reference sequence). The CDR3 region has the DNA TGTGCCAGCTCCCCTGGACAGGGTGTCACTGAAGCTTTCTTT. This gives the protein CASSPGQGVTEAFF.

V usage is TRBV18 and J usage is TRBJ1-1; 10 bases are shared with TRBD1. The CDR3 consists of 16 residues. Per germline, CDR1 KGHSH and CDR2 LQKENI. V was clipped by 5 bases and J by 4 bases; unmatched bases: 10. CDR3 in amino acids: CASSEYRTGGSTEAFF. The CDR3 DNA is TGTGCCAGCTCAGAATACAGGACAGGGGGAAGCACTGAAGCTTTCTTT.

The chain has TRBV9 and TRBJ2-2; tentative D call: TRBD2 (5 bases). The V end was cut by 3 bases, the J end by 4 bases, with 10 bases between. Germline CDR1 reads SGDLS; CDR2 reads YYNGEE. This CDR3 is built from 14 residues. The CDR3 sequence is CASSATGSTGELFF. Written as DNA, the CDR3 is TGTGCCAGCAGCGCCACGGGATCCACCGGGGAGCTGTTTTTT. Full variable domain (missing parts from reference TRBV9 and TRBJ2-2): DSGVTQTPKHLITATGQRVTLRCSPRSGDLSVYWYQQSLDQGLQFLIQYYNGEERAKGNILERFSAQQFPDLHSELNLSSLELGDSALYFCASSATGSTGELFFGEGSRLTVL.